These T cell receptor beta chains were read from a single sample in a study of monozygotic twins with inflammatory bowel disease. TCRdb reworked the 5' RACE reads into one entry per CDR3 protein, no DNA. There are approximately 390,000 distinct CDR3 sequences in the sample, with around 2.5% held by the top ten. The sequencing sample was made of blood. The source is a human donor with ulcerative colitis or Crohn's disease, or a healthy co-twin of an affected twin (not recorded which). The CDR3 runs from the conserved cysteine through the conserved F or W. Fields, in order: J gene, V gene, CDR3 protein.

j_call: TRBJ1-5
v_call: TRBV20-1
cdr3_aa: CSATVVGNQPQHF

j_call: TRBJ2-2
v_call: TRBV27
cdr3_aa: CASGPSLLFTGELFF

j_call: TRBJ1-1
v_call: TRBV20-1
cdr3_aa: CSAFPGTAFAGAFF

j_call: TRBJ2-1
v_call: TRBV27
cdr3_aa: CASSGRDRVGGPYNEQFF

j_call: TRBJ1-1
v_call: TRBV3-1
cdr3_aa: CASKSRGGTEAFF

j_call: TRBJ1-2
v_call: TRBV29-1
cdr3_aa: CSVDGQGGGYTF

j_call: TRBJ2-7
v_call: TRBV20-1
cdr3_aa: CSANSGTSGDYEQYF

j_call: TRBJ1-5
v_call: TRBV30
cdr3_aa: CAWSDDRGMDNQPQHF

j_call: TRBJ1-5
v_call: TRBV15
cdr3_aa: CATGQGVDQPQHF

j_call: TRBJ2-7
v_call: TRBV28
cdr3_aa: CASSPHVEGDYEQYF

j_call: TRBJ1-1
v_call: TRBV20-1
cdr3_aa: CSAALGGRTEAFF

j_call: TRBJ2-3
v_call: TRBV29-1
cdr3_aa: CSVTSSGRAKDTQYF

j_call: TRBJ2-5
v_call: TRBV25-1
cdr3_aa: CASSEWTFGETQYF

j_call: TRBJ1-4
v_call: TRBV7-9
cdr3_aa: CASSPSQGGQHEKLFF

j_call: TRBJ1-1
v_call: TRBV11-2
cdr3_aa: CASSLDPGGVGTEAFF

j_call: TRBJ2-7
v_call: TRBV12-3/TRBV12-4
cdr3_aa: CASSQIGATYEQYF

j_call: TRBJ2-7
v_call: TRBV5-4
cdr3_aa: CASSRGLAGTVEQYF

j_call: TRBJ1-1
v_call: TRBV5-1
cdr3_aa: CASSSGTQNTEAFF

j_call: TRBJ2-1
v_call: TRBV9
cdr3_aa: CASSQRQGATYPNYNEQFF

j_call: TRBJ1-1
v_call: TRBV7-9
cdr3_aa: CASSYTGGKTEAFF

j_call: TRBJ2-7
v_call: TRBV5-1
cdr3_aa: CASSLNPEREQYF

j_call: TRBJ1-2
v_call: TRBV2
cdr3_aa: CASSGTAVDVYGYTF

j_call: TRBJ1-4
v_call: TRBV30
cdr3_aa: CAWSGGLGTSEKLFF

j_call: TRBJ2-1
v_call: TRBV9
cdr3_aa: CASSVGPAGGYNEQFF

j_call: TRBJ1-5
v_call: TRBV6-1
cdr3_aa: CATGQAISNQPQHF

j_call: TRBJ1-3
v_call: TRBV10-3
cdr3_aa: CAISESLLISGNTIYF

j_call: TRBJ2-1
v_call: TRBV30
cdr3_aa: CASDGASEYNEQFF

j_call: TRBJ2-1
v_call: TRBV30
cdr3_aa: CAWTRGLNEQFF

j_call: TRBJ1-5
v_call: TRBV20-1
cdr3_aa: CRAGTNSNQPQHF

j_call: TRBJ2-5
v_call: TRBV28
cdr3_aa: CASSLKVAAQETQYF

j_call: TRBJ2-1
v_call: TRBV5-1
cdr3_aa: CASSPSWAAGAPLIEQFF

j_call: TRBJ2-3
v_call: TRBV3-1
cdr3_aa: CASSQQRGVLDF

j_call: TRBJ2-1
v_call: TRBV6-1
cdr3_aa: CASRPSGWDRVDDEQFF

j_call: TRBJ1-1
v_call: TRBV10-3
cdr3_aa: CAISESGATEAFF

j_call: TRBJ1-1
v_call: TRBV3-1
cdr3_aa: CASSWGTQGEAFF

j_call: TRBJ1-6
v_call: TRBV29-1
cdr3_aa: CSARAGGASNSPLHF

j_call: TRBJ2-7
v_call: TRBV7-2
cdr3_aa: CASSPAGGNYEQYF

j_call: TRBJ2-2
v_call: TRBV7-2
cdr3_aa: CASSPLGIDTGELFF

j_call: TRBJ2-3
v_call: TRBV20-1
cdr3_aa: CSARDRGLWSTDTQYF

j_call: TRBJ1-1
v_call: TRBV20-1
cdr3_aa: CSARMWFSGNTEAFF

j_call: TRBJ1-3
v_call: TRBV12-3/TRBV12-4
cdr3_aa: CASSTGVGSGNTIYF

j_call: TRBJ1-5
v_call: TRBV9
cdr3_aa: CASSVGGEHQPQHF

j_call: TRBJ1-1
v_call: TRBV5-1
cdr3_aa: CASSPLQGMNTEAFF

j_call: TRBJ2-3
v_call: TRBV20-1
cdr3_aa: CSARDFGVSASTDTQYF

j_call: TRBJ2-6
v_call: TRBV19
cdr3_aa: CASSPLLAGANVLTF

j_call: TRBJ2-1
v_call: TRBV27
cdr3_aa: CASEDGALGQFF

j_call: TRBJ1-5
v_call: TRBV19
cdr3_aa: CASSIWGGDQPQHF

j_call: TRBJ2-3
v_call: TRBV7-2
cdr3_aa: CASSQPGEIDTQYF

j_call: TRBJ1-1
v_call: TRBV5-1
cdr3_aa: CASSNRTYTEAFF

j_call: TRBJ2-7
v_call: TRBV4-3
cdr3_aa: CASSQQRGAYEQYF

j_call: TRBJ2-7
v_call: TRBV28
cdr3_aa: CASGGSNYEQYF

j_call: TRBJ2-1
v_call: TRBV27
cdr3_aa: CASSLKPVLNEQFF

j_call: TRBJ2-1
v_call: TRBV10-3
cdr3_aa: CAISGGGSNEQFF

j_call: TRBJ2-1
v_call: TRBV12-3/TRBV12-4
cdr3_aa: CASSAGKTSYNEQFF

j_call: TRBJ1-2
v_call: TRBV2
cdr3_aa: CASSRDRFTGDGYTF

j_call: TRBJ2-4
v_call: TRBV2
cdr3_aa: CASSEVAGGVIQYF

j_call: TRBJ1-1
v_call: TRBV30
cdr3_aa: CAWDRGVNTEAFF

j_call: TRBJ2-3
v_call: TRBV7-6
cdr3_aa: CASSLAGQGTQYF

j_call: TRBJ2-1
v_call: TRBV5-4
cdr3_aa: CASSRTSVSDEQFF